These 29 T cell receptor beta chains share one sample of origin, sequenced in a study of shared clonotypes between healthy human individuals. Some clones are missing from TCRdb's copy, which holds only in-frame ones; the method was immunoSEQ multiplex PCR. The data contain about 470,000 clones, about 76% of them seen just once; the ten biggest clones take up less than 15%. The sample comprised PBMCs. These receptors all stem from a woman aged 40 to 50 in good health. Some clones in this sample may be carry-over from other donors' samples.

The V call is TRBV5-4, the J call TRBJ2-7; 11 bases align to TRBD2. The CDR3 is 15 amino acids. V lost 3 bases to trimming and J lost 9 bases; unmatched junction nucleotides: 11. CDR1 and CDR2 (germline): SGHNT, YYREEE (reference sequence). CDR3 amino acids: CASSSQGLAALGQYF. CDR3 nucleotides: TGTGCCAGCAGCTCCCAGGGACTAGCGGCCCTGGGGCAGTACTTC.

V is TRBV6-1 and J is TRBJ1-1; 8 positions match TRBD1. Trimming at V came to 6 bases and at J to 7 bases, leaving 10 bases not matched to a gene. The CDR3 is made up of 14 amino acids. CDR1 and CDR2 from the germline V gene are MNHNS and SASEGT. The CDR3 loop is CASSQDRELLEAFF. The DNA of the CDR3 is TGTGCCAGCAGCCAGGACAGGGAATTACTTGAAGCTTTCTTT.

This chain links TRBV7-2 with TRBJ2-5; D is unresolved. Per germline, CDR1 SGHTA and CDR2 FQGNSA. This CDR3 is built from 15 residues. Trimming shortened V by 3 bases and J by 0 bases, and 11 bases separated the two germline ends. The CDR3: CASSFGLGYQETQYF. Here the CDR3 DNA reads TGTGCCAGCAGCTTTGGCCTAGGGTACCAAGAGACCCAGTACTTC.

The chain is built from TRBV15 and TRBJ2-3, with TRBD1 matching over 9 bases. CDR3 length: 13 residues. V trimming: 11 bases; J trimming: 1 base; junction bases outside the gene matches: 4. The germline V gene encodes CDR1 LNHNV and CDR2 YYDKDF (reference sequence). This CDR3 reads CASRTGGTDTQYF. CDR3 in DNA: TGTGCCTCGCGGACAGGGGGCACAGATACGCAGTATTTT.

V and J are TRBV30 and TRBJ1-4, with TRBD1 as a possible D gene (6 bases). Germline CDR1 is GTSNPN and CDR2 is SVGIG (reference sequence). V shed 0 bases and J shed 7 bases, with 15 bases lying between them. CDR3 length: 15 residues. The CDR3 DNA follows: TGTGCCTGGAGTGTCTTTCAGGGGATCGGTGAAAAACTGTTTTTT. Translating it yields CAWSVFQGIGEKLFF.

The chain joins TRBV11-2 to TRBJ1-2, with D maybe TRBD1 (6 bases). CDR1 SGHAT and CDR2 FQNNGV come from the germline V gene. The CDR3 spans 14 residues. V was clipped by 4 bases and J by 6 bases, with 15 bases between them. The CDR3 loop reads CASSSQTGLDGYTF. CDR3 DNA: TGTGCCAGCAGCTCCCAGACAGGTTTGGATGGCTACACCTTC.

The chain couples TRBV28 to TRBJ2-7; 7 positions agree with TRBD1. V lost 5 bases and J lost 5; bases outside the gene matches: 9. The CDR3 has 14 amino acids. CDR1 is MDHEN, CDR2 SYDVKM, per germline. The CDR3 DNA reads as TGTGCCAGCAGTCCCGCAGGGGGTTTAAACGAGCAGTACTTC. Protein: CASSPAGGLNEQYF. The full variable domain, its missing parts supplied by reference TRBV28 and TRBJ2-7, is DVKVTQSSRYLVKRTGEKVFLECVQDMDHENMFWYRQDPGLGLRLIYFSYDVKMKEKGDIPEGYSVSREKKERFSLILESASTNQTSMYLCASSPAGGLNEQYFGPGTRLTVT.

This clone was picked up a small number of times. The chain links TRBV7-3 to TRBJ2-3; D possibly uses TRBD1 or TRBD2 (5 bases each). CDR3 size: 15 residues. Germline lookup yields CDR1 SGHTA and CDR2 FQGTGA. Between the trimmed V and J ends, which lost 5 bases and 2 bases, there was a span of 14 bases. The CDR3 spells CASSPTGTITDTQYF. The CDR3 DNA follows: TGTGCCAGCAGCCCCACCGGGACCATCACAGATACGCAGTATTTT.

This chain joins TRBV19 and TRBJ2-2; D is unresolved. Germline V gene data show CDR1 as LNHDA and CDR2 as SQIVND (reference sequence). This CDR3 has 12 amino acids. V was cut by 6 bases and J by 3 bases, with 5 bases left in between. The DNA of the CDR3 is TGTGCCAGTAGAGGGTACACCGGGGAGCTGTTTTTT. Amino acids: CASRGYTGELFF.

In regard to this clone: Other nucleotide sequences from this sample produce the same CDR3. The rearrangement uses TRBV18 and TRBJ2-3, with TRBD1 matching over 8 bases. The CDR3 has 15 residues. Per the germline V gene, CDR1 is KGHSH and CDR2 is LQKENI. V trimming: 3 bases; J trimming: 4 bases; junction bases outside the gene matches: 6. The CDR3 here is CASSPGQGTADTQYF. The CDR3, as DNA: TGTGCCAGCTCACCTGGACAGGGAACCGCAGATACGCAGTATTTT.

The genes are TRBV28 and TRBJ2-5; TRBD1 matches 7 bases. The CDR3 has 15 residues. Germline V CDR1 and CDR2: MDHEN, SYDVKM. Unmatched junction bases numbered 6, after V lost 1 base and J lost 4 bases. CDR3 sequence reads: CASSLSGGRLETQYF. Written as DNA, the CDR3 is TGTGCCAGCAGTTTATCAGGGGGTAGGCTAGAGACCCAGTACTTC. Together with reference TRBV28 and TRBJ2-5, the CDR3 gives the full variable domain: DVKVTQSSRYLVKRTGEKVFLECVQDMDHENMFWYRQDPGLGLRLIYFSYDVKMKEKGDIPEGYSVSREKKERFSLILESASTNQTSMYLCASSLSGGRLETQYFGPGTRLLVL.

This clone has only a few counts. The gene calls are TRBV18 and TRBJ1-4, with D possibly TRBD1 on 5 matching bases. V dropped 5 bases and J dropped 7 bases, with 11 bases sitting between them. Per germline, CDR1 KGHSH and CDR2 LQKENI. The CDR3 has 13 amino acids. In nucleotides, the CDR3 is TGTGCCAGCTCAGCGGGGGATGGTGAAAAACTGTTTTTT. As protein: CASSAGDGEKLFF.

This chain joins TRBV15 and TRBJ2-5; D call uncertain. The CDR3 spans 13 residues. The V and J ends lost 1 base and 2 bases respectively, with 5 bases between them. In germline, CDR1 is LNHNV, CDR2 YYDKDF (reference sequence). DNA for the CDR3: TGTGCCACCAGCAGAGGACATCAAGAGACCCAGTACTTC. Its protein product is CATSRGHQETQYF. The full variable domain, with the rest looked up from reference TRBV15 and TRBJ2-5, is DAMVIQNPRYQVTQFGKPVTLSCSQTLNHNVMYWYQQKSSQAPKLLFHYYDKDFNNEADTPDNFQSRRPNTSFCFLDIRSPGLGDTAMYLCATSRGHQETQYFGPGTRLLVL.

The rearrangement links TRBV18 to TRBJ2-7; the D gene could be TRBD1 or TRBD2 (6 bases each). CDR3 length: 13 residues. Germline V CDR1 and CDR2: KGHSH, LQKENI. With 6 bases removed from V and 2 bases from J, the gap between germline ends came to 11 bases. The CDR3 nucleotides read TGTGCCAGCTCCAGGGGCGGGGCCTACGAGCAGTACTTC. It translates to CASSRGGAYEQYF.

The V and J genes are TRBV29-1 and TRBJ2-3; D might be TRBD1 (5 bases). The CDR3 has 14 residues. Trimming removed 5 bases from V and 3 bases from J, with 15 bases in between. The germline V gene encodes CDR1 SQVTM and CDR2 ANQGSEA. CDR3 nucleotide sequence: TGCAGCGTTAGCGTGGGTGGGGCGACAGATACGCAGTATTTT. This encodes CSVSVGGATDTQYF.

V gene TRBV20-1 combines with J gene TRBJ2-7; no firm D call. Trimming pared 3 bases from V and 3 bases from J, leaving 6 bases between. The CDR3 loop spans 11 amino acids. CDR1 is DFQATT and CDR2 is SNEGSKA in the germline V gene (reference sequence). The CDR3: CSASSGYEQYF. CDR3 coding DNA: TGCAGTGCTAGTTCGGGCTACGAGCAGTACTTC.

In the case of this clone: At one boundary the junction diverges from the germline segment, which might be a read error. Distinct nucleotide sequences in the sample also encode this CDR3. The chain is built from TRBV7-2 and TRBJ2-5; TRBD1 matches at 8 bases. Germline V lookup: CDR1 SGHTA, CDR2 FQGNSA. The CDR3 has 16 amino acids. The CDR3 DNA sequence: TGCGCCAGCAGCCAAGAAGCCGGGACAGGCGGTGAGACCCAGTACTTC. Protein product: CASSQEAGTGGETQYF.

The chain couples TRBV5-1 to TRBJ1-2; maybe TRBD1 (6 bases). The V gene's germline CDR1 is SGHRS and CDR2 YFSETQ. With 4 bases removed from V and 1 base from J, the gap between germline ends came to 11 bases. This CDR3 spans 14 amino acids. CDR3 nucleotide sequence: TGCGCCAGCAGCCCGGACAGCTTTAACTATGGCTACACCTTC. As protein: CASSPDSFNYGYTF.

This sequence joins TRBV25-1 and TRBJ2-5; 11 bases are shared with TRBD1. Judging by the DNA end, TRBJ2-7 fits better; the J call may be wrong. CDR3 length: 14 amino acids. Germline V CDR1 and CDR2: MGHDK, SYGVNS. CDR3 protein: CASSLGTGGYEQYF. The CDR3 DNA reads TGTGCCAGCAGTCTCGGGACAGGGGGTTACGAGCAGTACTTC.

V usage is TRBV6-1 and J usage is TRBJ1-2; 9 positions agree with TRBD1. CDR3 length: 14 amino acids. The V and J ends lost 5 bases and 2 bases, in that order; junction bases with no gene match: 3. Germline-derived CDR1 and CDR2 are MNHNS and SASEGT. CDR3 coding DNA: TGTGCCAGCAGTCCCGGGACAGGGAACTATGGCTACACCTTC. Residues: CASSPGTGNYGYTF.

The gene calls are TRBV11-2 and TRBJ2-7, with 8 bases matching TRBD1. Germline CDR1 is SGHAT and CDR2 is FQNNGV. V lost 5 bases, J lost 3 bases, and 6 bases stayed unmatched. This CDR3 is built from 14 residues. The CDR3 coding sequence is TGTGCCAGCAGCCTACGGACAGGGTACTACGAGCAGTACTTC. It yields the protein CASSLRTGYYEQYF. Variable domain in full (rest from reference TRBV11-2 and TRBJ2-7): EAGVAQSPRYKIIEKRQSVAFWCNPISGHATLYWYQQILGQGPKLLIQFQNNGVVDDSQLPKDRFSAERLKGVDSTLKIQPAKLEDSAVYLCASSLRTGYYEQYFGPGTRLTVT.

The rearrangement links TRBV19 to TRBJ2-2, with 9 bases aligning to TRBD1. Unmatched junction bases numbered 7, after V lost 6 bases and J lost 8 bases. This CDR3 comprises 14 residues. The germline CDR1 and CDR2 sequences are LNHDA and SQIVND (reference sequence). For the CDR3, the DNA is TGTGCCAGTAGATCAACAGGGGGCGCGGGGGAGCTGTTTTTT. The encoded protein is CASRSTGGAGELFF.

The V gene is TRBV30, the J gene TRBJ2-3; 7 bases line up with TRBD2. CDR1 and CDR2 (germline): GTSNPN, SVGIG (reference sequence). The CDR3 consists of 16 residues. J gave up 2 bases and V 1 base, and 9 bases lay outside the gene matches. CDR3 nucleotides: TGTGCCTGGAGTGCGCATTCTAGCGGCCCCACAGATACGCAGTATTTT. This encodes CAWSAHSSGPTDTQYF.

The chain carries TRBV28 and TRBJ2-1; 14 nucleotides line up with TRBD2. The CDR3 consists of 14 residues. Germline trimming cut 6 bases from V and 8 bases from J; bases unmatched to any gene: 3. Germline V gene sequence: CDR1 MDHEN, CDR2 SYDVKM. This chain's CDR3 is CASRTSGRAYEQFF. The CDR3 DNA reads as TGTGCCAGCAGGACTAGCGGGAGGGCCTATGAGCAGTTCTTC.

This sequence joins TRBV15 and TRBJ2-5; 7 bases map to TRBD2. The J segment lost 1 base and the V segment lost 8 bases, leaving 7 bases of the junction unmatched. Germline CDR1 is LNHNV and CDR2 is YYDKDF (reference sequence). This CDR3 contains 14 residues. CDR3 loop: CATGGRGSQETQYF. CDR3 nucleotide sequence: TGTGCCACCGGCGGGAGAGGGTCCCAAGAGACCCAGTACTTC. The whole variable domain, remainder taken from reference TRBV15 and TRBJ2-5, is DAMVIQNPRYQVTQFGKPVTLSCSQTLNHNVMYWYQQKSSQAPKLLFHYYDKDFNNEADTPDNFQSRRPNTSFCFLDIRSPGLGDTAMYLCATGGRGSQETQYFGPGTRLLVL.

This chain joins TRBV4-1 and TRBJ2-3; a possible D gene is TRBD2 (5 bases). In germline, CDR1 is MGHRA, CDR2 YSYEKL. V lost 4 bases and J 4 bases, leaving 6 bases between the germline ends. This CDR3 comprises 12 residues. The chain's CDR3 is CASSPDSDTQYF. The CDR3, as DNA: TGCGCCAGCAGCCCGGACTCAGATACGCAGTATTTT.

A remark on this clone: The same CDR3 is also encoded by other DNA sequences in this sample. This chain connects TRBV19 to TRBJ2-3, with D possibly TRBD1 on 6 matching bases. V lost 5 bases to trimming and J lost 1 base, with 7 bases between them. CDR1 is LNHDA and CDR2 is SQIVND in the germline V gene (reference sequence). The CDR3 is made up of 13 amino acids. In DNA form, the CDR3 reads TGTGCCAGTAGTCCAGGGGGCACAGATACGCAGTATTTT. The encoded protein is CASSPGGTDTQYF.

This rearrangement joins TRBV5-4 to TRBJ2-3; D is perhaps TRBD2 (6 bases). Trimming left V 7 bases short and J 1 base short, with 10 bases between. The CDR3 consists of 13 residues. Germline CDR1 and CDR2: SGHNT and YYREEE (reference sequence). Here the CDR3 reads CASRASGTDTQYF. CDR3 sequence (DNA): TGTGCCAGCCGGGCTAGCGGCACAGATACGCAGTATTTT.

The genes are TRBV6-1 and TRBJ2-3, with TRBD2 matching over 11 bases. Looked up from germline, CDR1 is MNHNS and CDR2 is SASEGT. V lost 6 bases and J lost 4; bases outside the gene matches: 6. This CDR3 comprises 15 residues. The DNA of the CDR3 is TGTGCCAGCAGCTTACTAGCGGGAGCCGCAGATACGCAGTATTTT. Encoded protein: CASSLLAGAADTQYF.